This TCR beta chain derives from a study of T-cell reconstitution after alpha-beta-depleted transplantation in children. Turning to this clonotype: Its antigen is unidentified.

Trimming took 1 base from V and 1 from J, leaving 12 bases between them. This CDR3 has 17 amino acids. Germline lookup yields CDR1 SGHRS and CDR2 YFSETQ. Whole-study findings and limits: Counts and diversity of T cells one year after transplant came mostly from newly produced T cells. Some patients showed high day-60 TCRbeta diversity, which derived from surviving recipient T cells and thymic progenitors. About two months after transplant, alpha-beta T cells reportedly came from several hundred expanded graft clones.

TCRbeta library construction was performed incorporating unique molecular identifiers. A single record per CDR3 protein comes from TCRdb applying MiXCR to the PCR reads. The data show about 980,000 distinct CDR3 sequences, about 29% seen once. The sequence derives from a boy younger than two who had a stem cell transplant for SCID, so the T cells may come from the graft donor. J is TRBJ2-6 and V is TRBV5-1; the D is unclear. Sequences were derived from PBMCs, mostly from graft donor cells, sampled 360 days after TCRalphabeta/CD19-depleted stem cell transplant. CDR3 DNA sequence: TGCGCCAGCAGCTTGATCGACTGGCGATCTGGGGCCAACGTCCTGACTTTC. Protein: CASSLIDWRSGANVLTF.